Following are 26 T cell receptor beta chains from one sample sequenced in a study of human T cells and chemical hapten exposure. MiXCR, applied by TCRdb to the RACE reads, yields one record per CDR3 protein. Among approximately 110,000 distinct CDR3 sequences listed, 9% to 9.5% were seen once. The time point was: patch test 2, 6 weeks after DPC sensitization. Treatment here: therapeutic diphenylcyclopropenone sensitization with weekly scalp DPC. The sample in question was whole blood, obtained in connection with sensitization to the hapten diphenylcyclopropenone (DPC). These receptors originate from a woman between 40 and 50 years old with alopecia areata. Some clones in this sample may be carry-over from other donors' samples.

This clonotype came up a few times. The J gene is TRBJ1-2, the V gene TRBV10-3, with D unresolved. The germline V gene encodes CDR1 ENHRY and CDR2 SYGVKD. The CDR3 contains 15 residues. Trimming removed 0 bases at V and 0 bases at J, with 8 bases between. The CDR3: CAISESAQTNYGYTF. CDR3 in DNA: TGTGCCATCAGTGAGTCGGCACAGACTAACTATGGCTACACCTTC.

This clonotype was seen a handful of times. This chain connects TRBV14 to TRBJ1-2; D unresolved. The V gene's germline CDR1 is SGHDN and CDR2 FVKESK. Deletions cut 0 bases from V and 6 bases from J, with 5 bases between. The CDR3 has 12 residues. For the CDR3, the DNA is TGTGCCAGCAGCCAAGATCAGAATGGCTACACCTTC. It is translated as CASSQDQNGYTF.

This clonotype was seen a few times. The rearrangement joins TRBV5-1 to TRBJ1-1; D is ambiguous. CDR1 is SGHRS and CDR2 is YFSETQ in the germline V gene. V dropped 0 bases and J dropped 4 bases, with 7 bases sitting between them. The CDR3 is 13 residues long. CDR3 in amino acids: CASSLVGSTEAFF. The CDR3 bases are TGCGCCAGCAGCTTGGTTGGTAGCACTGAAGCTTTCTTT. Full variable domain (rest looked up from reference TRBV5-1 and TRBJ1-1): KAGVTQTPRYLIKTRGQQVTLSCSPISGHRSVSWYQQTPGQGLQFLFEYFSETQRNKGNFPGRFSGRQFSNSRSEMNVSTLELGDSALYLCASSLVGSTEAFFGQGTRLTVV.

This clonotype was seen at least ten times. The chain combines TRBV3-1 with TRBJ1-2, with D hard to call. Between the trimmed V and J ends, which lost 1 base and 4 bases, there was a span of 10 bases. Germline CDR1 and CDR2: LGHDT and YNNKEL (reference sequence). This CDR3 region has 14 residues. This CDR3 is CASSQVAAPYGYTF. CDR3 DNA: TGTGCCAGCAGCCAAGTGGCAGCTCCCTATGGCTACACCTTC.

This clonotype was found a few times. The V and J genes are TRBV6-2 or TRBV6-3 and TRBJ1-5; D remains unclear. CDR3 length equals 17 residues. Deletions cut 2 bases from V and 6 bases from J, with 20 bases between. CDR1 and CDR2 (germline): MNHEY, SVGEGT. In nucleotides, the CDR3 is TGTGCCAGCAGTTACCCTACTGGGCAGTGGTTATTTCAGCCCCAGCATTTT. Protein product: CASSYPTGQWLFQPQHF.

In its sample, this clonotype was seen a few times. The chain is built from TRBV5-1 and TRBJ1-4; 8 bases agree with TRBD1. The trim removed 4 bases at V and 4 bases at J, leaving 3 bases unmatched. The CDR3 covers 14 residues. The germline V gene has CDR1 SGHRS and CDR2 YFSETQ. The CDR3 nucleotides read TGCGCCAGCAGCCGGACAGGGAATAATGAAAAACTGTTTTTT. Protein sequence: CASSRTGNNEKLFF.

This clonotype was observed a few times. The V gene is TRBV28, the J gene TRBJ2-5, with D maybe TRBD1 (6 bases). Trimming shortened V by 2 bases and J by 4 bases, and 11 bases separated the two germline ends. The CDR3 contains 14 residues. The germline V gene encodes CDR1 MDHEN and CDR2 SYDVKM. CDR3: CASSLKQGAETQYF. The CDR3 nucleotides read TGTGCCAGCAGTTTAAAACAGGGAGCAGAGACCCAGTACTTC.

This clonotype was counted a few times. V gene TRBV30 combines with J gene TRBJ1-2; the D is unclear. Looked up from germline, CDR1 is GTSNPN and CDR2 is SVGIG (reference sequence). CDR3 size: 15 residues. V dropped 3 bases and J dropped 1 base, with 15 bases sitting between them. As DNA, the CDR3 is TGTGCCTGGAGCCGACCCGGCGGGCTTAACTATGGCTACACCTTC. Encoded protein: CAWSRPGGLNYGYTF.

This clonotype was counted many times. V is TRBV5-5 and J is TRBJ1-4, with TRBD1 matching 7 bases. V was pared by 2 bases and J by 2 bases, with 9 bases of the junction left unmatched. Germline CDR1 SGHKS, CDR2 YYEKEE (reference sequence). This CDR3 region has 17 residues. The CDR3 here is CASSLWTGGATNEKLFF. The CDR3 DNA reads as TGTGCCAGCAGCTTATGGACAGGAGGGGCGACTAATGAAAAACTGTTTTTT.

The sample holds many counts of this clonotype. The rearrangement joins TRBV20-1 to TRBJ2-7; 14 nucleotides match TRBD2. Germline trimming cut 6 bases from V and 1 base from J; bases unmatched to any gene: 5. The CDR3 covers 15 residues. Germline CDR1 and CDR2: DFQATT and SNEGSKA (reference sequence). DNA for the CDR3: TGCAGTGCCCCGGGACTAGCGGGAGTATCCTACGAGCAGTACTTC. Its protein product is CSAPGLAGVSYEQYF.

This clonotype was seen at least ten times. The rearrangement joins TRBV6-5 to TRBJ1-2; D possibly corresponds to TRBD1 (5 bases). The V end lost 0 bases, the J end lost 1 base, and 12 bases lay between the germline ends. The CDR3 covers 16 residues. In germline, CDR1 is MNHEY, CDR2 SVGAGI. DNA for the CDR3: TGTGCCAGCAGTTACTCGCTTTGGGGCGATAACTATGGCTACACCTTC. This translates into CASSYSLWGDNYGYTF.

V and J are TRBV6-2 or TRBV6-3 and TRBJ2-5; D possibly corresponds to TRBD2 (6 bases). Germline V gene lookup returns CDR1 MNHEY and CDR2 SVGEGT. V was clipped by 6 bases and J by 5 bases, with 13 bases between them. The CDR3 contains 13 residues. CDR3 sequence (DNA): TGTGCCAGCAGCAGACGCGGGACCGAGACCCAGTACTTC. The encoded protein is CASSRRGTETQYF.

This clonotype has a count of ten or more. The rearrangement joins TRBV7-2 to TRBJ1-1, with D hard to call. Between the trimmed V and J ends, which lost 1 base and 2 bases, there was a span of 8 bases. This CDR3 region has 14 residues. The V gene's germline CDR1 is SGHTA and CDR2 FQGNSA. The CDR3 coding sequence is TGTGCCAGCAGCTTAGGTGGCTCCAACACTGAAGCTTTCTTT. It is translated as CASSLGGSNTEAFF.

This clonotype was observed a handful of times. In nucleotides, the CDR3 is TGTGCCACAACCACGACCGAGGGGGCGGCAGATACGCAGTATTTT. The encoded protein is CATTTTEGAADTQYF. This chain uses TRBV6-1 with TRBJ2-3; 7 positions agree with TRBD1. CDR1 is MNHNS, CDR2 SASEGT, per germline. With V trimmed by 10 bases and J by 4 bases, 14 bases remained unmatched. This CDR3 region has 15 residues.

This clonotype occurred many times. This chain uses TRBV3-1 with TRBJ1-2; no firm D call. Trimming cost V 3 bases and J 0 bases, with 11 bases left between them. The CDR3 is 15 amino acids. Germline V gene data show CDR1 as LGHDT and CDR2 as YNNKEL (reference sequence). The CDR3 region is CASSHPGLSNYGYTF. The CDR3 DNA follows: TGTGCCAGCAGCCATCCGGGCCTCTCTAACTATGGCTACACCTTC.

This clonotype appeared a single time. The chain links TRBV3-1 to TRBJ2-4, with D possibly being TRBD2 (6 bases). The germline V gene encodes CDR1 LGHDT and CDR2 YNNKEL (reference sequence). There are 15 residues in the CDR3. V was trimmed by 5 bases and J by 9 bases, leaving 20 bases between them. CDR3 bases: TGTGCCAGCAGCTTTCGGGACTCCGGGACGATCATTCAGTACTTC. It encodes CASSFRDSGTIIQYF.

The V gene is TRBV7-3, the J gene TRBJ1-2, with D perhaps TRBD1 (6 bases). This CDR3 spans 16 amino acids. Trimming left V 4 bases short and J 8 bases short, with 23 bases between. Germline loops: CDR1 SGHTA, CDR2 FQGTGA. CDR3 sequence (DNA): TGTGCCAGCAGCTCGCCACCATCCTCGACAGGAGGAGGCTACACCTTC. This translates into CASSSPPSSTGGGYTF.

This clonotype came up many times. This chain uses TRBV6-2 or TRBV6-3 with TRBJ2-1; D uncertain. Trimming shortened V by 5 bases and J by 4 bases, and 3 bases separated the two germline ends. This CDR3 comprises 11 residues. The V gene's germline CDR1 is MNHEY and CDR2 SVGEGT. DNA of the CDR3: TGTGCCAGCAGTAAATACAATGAGCAGTTCTTC. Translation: CASSKYNEQFF.

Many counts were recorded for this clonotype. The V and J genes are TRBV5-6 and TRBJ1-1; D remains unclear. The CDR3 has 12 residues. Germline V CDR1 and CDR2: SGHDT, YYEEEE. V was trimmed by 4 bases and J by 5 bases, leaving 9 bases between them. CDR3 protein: CASSRRWTEAFF. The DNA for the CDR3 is TGTGCCAGCAGCCGGAGGTGGACTGAAGCTTTCTTT.

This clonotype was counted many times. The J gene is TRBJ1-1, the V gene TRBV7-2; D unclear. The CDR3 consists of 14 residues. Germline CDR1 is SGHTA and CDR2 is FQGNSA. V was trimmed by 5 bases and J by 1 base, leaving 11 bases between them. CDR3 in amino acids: CASSPVAQNTEAFF. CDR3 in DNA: TGTGCCAGCAGCCCCGTCGCGCAGAACACTGAAGCTTTCTTT.

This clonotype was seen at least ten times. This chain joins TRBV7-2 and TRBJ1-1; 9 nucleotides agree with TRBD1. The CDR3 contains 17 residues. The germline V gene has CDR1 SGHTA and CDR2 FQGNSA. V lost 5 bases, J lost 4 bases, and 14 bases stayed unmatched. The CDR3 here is CASSPLPGQGGGTEAFF. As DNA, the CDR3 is TGTGCCAGCAGCCCACTTCCGGGACAGGGAGGAGGCACTGAAGCTTTCTTT. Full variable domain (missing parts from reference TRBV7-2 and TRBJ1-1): GAGVSQSPSNKVTEKGKDVELRCDPISGHTALYWYRQSLGQGLEFLIYFQGNSAPDKSGLPSDRFSAERTGGSVSTLTIQRTQQEDSAVYLCASSPLPGQGGGTEAFFGQGTRLTVV.

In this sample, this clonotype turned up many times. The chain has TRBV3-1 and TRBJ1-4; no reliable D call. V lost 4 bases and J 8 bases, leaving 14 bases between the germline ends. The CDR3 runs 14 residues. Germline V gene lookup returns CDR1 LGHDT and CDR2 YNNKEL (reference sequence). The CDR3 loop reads CASSPWTTDEKLFF. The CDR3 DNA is TGTGCCAGCAGCCCCTGGACTACGGACGAAAAACTGTTTTTT.

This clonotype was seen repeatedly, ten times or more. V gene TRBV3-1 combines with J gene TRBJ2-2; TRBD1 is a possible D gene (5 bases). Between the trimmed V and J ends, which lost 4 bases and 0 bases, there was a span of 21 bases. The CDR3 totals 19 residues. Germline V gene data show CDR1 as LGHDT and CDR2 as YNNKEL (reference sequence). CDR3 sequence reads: CASSPGPGRAGPNTGELFF. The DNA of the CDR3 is TGTGCCAGCAGCCCCGGACCGGGCCGGGCAGGGCCGAACACCGGGGAGCTGTTTTTT.

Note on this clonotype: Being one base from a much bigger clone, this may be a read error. CDR3 bases: TGTGTCAGCTCACCACCTGTACGCCCATTTGAAGCTTTCTTT. This translates into CVSSPPVRPFEAFF. The chain couples TRBV18 to TRBJ1-1; no definite D call. Per the germline V gene, CDR1 is KGHSH and CDR2 is LQKENI. The CDR3 is made up of 14 amino acids.

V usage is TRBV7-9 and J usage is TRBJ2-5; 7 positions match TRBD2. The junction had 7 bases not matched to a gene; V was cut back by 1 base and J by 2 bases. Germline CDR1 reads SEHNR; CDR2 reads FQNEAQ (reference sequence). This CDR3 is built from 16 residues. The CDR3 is CASSLGVSGGQETQYF. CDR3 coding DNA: TGTGCCAGCAGCTTAGGCGTGTCGGGGGGTCAAGAGACCCAGTACTTC.

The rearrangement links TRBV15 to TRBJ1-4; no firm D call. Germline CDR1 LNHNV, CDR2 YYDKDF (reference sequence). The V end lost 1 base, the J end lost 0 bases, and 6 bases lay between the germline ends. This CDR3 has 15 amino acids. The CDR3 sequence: CATSRVGPTNEKLFF. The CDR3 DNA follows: TGTGCCACCAGCAGAGTAGGTCCAACTAATGAAAAACTGTTTTTT.